The entry that follows covers one T cell receptor beta chain sequence. This clone was detected only a few times. No antigen is known for it. Base-call qualities are not available, and no considerably larger clone is one nucleotide away. The data are from a study of blood T cell repertoires in COVID-19 (dated by TCRdb to about 2020). Study-wide context: Samples covering the acute and convalescent phases of COVID-19 were provided by collaborators in the United States, Italy and Spain. The prospective study material was composed of cDNA or gDNA derived from T cells, B-cell-depleted T cells, or PBMCs. The dataset comprised deeply sampled blood TCRbeta repertoires from subjects exposed to, actively infected with, or recovered from COVID-19. The repertoires were released in a freely available public database intended as a resource for research on the immune response to SARS-CoV-2. The samples were drawn from the first 160 participants of the ongoing ImmuneRACE study and from 1,254 subjects provided by 6 global collaborators. A de-identified subject ID, COVID-19 status, age in years and sex were almost always included in the sample metadata. Where HLA class I and class II types were available, the types were taken from metadata supplied by the sample provider, not from assay-based typing. General conclusions and limits of the study: How much clinical and demographic metadata was included differed by source and by participant, and the metadata was provided uncurated.

Each collaborating institution followed its own protocols to collect whole blood in K2EDTA tubes. For TCRbeta analysis, collaborator samples were shipped as frozen whole blood, as isolated PBMCs, or as DNA extracted from either sample type. For CDR1 and CDR2, the germline V gene lists MDHEN and SYDVKM. V and J lose 6 bases and 2 bases, and a span of 13 bases separates them. From cysteine to phenylalanine, the CDR3 is 14 amino acids long. Just CDR3 DNA is preserved here, 42 bases in frame from base 1. TCRbeta CDR3 regions were amplified from genomic DNA using the immunoSEQ Assay, a bias-controlled multiplex PCR. As for the original processing: The number of nucleated cells in each sample was estimated by amplification of reference gene primers within the assay. To quantify the absolute abundance of each unique TCRbeta CDR3 rearrangement, sequence reads were collapsed and filtered. For each sample, productive Simpson clonality was calculated as the square root of Simpson's diversity index over productive rearrangements. TCRdb holds this immuneACCESS table with in-frame rearrangements only. Some clones are missing; in checked studies, unresolved V genes explain under half, and the rest has no known cause. V, J and clone size were drawn from that table, and D and trimming were deduced from the DNA. Across this sample there are 200,000 to 300,000 clones, with approximately 80% seen only once. Of the sample, 4% to 4.5% is held by the ten largest clones.

This clonotype was obtained from a man in his fifties or sixties with acute or convalescent COVID-19. The sequencing input was peripheral blood. The chain uses TRBV28 and TRBJ1-1; the D gene is possibly TRBD1, with 5 bases matching. The DNA sequence is TGTGCCAGCAGCCTGACAGTTAAAAACACTGAAGCTTTCTTT. This is translated as CASSLTVKNTEAFF.